Sequencing of this TCR beta chain was carried out in a study of molecular identifiers for immune sequencing clone quantification. The V and J ends lost 3 bases and 1 base, in that order; junction bases with no gene match: 2. The V gene's germline CDR1 is WNHNN and CDR2 SYGVQD (reference sequence). This CDR3 is 14 amino acids long. Generation of bulk TCR libraries relied on previously described methods and listed TCR primers. In TCRdb, the PCR reads were re-called with MiXCR into one record per CDR3 protein. Of about 640,000 distinct CDR3 sequences listed, 20% are singletons. This clonotype was seen only a few times. Its specificity is unknown. Study-wide results and caveats: Clones exceeding 20 RNA copies carried over 98% of effector molecules but under 1% of naive-cell molecules.

Sequenced material: naive CD8+ T cells from blood, with Jurkat cell RNA spiked in. As to subset: FACS-sorted CD8+CD4-CCR7+CD45RA+ naive T cells. This chain uses TRBV10-1 with TRBJ2-5; 7 nucleotides align to TRBD1. The source of this sequence is a human donor in good health. Some libraries in this study had Jurkat cell RNA spiked in. Here the CDR3 reads CASSEHRGQETQYF. CDR3 nucleotide sequence: TGCGCCAGCAGTGAACACAGGGGCCAAGAGACCCAGTACTTC.